Following are 17 T cell receptor beta chains from one sample sequenced in a study of cytomegalovirus exposure and HLA in healthy donors. Researchers ran the PCR with 60 Vbeta and 13 Jbeta primers. Clones were sequenced by immunoSEQ multiplex PCR, and TCRdb holds only the in-frame ones, with some missing. The sample includes over 70,000 clones, more than 70% of them seen just once. Material for sequencing was PBMCs. The receptors stem from a man younger than 45 in good health and CMV-seronegative.

This clone was seen a single time. The V and J genes are TRBV7-9 and TRBJ1-1, with unresolved D. The V end was cut by 1 base, the J end by 0 bases, with 9 bases between. The germline gives CDR1 SEHNR, CDR2 FQNEAQ (reference sequence). The length of the CDR3 is 15 residues. CDR3 region: CASSLDLQMNTEAFF. CDR3 nucleotides: TGTGCCAGCAGCTTAGATCTACAGATGAACACTGAAGCTTTCTTT.

The gene calls are TRBV6-5 and TRBJ2-7, with 7 bases fitting TRBD2. The junction had 4 bases not matched to a gene; V was cut back by 0 bases and J by 2 bases. CDR1 and CDR2 (germline): MNHEY, SVGAGI. The CDR3 has 15 amino acids. The CDR3 sequence is CASSYSGLPAYEQYF. The CDR3 nucleotides read TGTGCCAGCAGTTACTCGGGACTACCAGCCTACGAGCAGTACTTC.

This sequence joins TRBV18 and TRBJ2-1; 10 positions match TRBD2. Trimming took 2 bases from V and 9 from J; bases not matched to a gene: 7. The germline gives CDR1 KGHSH, CDR2 LQKENI. CDR3 length: 15 residues. In nucleotides, the CDR3 is TGTGCCAGCTCACCATCCAGCGGGGGGGCCAGTGAGCAGTTCTTC. Translated, it gives CASSPSSGGASEQFF.

The V gene is TRBV5-8, the J gene TRBJ2-6, with D perhaps matching TRBD2 (7 bases). This CDR3 spans 17 amino acids. Germline V lookup: CDR1 SGHTS, CDR2 YDEGEE. The V end lost 5 bases, the J end lost 2 bases, and 17 bases lay between the germline ends. Here the CDR3 DNA reads TGTGCCAGCAGATTCCGGGGGGCGCTCACTGGGGCCAACGTCCTGACTTTC. This codes for CASRFRGALTGANVLTF.

This clone was picked up one time. The genes are TRBV30 and TRBJ1-4; D might be TRBD1 (5 bases). Germline assignment: CDR1 GTSNPN and CDR2 SVGIG (reference sequence). Between the trimmed V and J ends, which lost 5 bases and 8 bases, there was a span of 15 bases. This CDR3 is built from 13 residues. For the CDR3, the DNA is TGTGCCTGGCGGAGGGACGCTTGGGAAAAACTGTTTTTT. It specifies CAWRRDAWEKLFF.

The chain carries TRBV4-3 and TRBJ1-2, with TRBD1 matching over 8 bases. The CDR3 contains 13 residues. Germline V gene sequence: CDR1 LGHNA, CDR2 YSLEER. V shed 3 bases, J shed 6 bases, and the junction held 3 bases outside the gene matches. The CDR3, as DNA: TGCGCCAGCAGCCAGACAGGGGTGCATGGCTACACCTTC. This sequence encodes CASSQTGVHGYTF.

V is TRBV19 and J is TRBJ2-7, with 9 bases aligning to TRBD1. With 4 bases clipped from V and 6 bases from J, the junction kept 10 bases outside the gene matches. This CDR3 contains 15 residues. Germline-derived CDR1 and CDR2 are LNHDA and SQIVND (reference sequence). The CDR3 spells CASSNRGQGAFEQYF. The CDR3 DNA reads as TGTGCCAGTAGTAACCGGGGACAGGGTGCCTTCGAGCAGTACTTC.

This clone was detected only a few times. This CDR3 is also generated by other DNA sequences in the sample. The chain carries TRBV7-9 and TRBJ1-1, with D perhaps TRBD1 (5 bases). V lost 1 base to trimming and J lost 5 bases, with 11 bases between them. This CDR3 region has 14 residues. Germline loops: CDR1 SEHNR, CDR2 FQNEAQ (reference sequence). This CDR3 reads CASSLVGGGTEAFF. The CDR3 bases are TGTGCCAGCAGCTTAGTGGGGGGAGGGACTGAAGCTTTCTTT.

J is TRBJ2-1 and V is TRBV28, with 9 bases fitting TRBD2. CDR3 length: 15 amino acids. In germline, CDR1 is MDHEN, CDR2 SYDVKM. J was trimmed by 7 bases and V by 3 bases; bases with no gene match: 7. CDR3 region: CASSFSGRIDNEQFF. The CDR3 DNA follows: TGTGCCAGCAGTTTTAGCGGGAGAATCGATAATGAGCAGTTCTTC.

This rearrangement joins TRBV19 to TRBJ2-5, with 10 bases matching TRBD1. The tail of the sequence fits TRBJ2-7 better, so the J call may be wrong. The CDR3 covers 19 residues. Germline V CDR1 and CDR2: LNHDA, SQIVND (reference sequence). This CDR3 is CASTLHLATGGPKSYEQYF. The DNA for the CDR3 is TGTGCCAGTACCCTCCATCTCGCGACAGGGGGCCCAAAATCCTACGAGCAGTACTTC.

This chain connects TRBV19 to TRBJ2-7, with D maybe TRBD1 (7 bases). The CDR3 spans 15 residues. Germline loops: CDR1 LNHDA, CDR2 SQIVND (reference sequence). V lost 5 bases and J 4 bases, leaving 18 bases between the germline ends. CDR3 sequence reads: CASSVRRGRPYEQYF. The CDR3 DNA follows: TGTGCCAGTAGTGTCCGGAGGGGGCGGCCATACGAGCAGTACTTC.

In this sample, this clone turned up a few times. The chain carries TRBV10-1 and TRBJ1-1, with unresolved D. Germline V CDR1 and CDR2: WNHNN, SYGVQD (reference sequence). The CDR3 loop spans 13 amino acids. The V end lost 3 bases, the J end lost 1 base, and 6 bases lay between the germline ends. CDR3 sequence reads: CASSENTNTEAFF. DNA for the CDR3: TGCGCCAGCAGTGAAAACACGAACACTGAAGCTTTCTTT.

This chain joins TRBV30 and TRBJ1-2; D may be TRBD1 (5 bases). CDR3 length equals 12 residues. Deletions cut 1 base from V and 4 bases from J, with 7 bases between. CDR1 GTSNPN and CDR2 SVGIG come from the germline V gene (reference sequence). The DNA for the CDR3 is TGTGCCTGGAGTGGGGGGGTCTATGGCTACACCTTC. It translates to CAWSGGVYGYTF.

This sequence joins TRBV5-1 and TRBJ1-2; 8 positions agree with TRBD1. The CDR3 consists of 16 residues. V lost 4 bases to trimming and J lost 6 bases; unmatched junction nucleotides: 14. Germline CDR1 is SGHRS and CDR2 is YFSETQ. CDR3 sequence (DNA): TGCGCCAGCAGCATAGATCCCGGGACAGGCCTTAATGGCTACACCTTC. It is translated as CASSIDPGTGLNGYTF.

This chain uses TRBV30 with TRBJ2-1; no clear D gene. The germline V gene encodes CDR1 GTSNPN and CDR2 SVGIG (reference sequence). The CDR3 covers 12 residues. V was cut by 1 base and J by 6 bases, with 7 bases left in between. The CDR3 region has the DNA TGTGCCTGGAGTGAGCTGAGCAATGAGCAGTTCTTC. This encodes CAWSELSNEQFF. The whole variable domain, filled in from reference TRBV30 and TRBJ2-1, reads SQTIHQWPATLVQPVGSPLSLECTVEGTSNPNLYWYRQAAGRGLQLLFYSVGIGQISSEVPQNLSASRPQDRQFILSSKKLLLSDSGFYLCAWSELSNEQFFGPGTRLTVL.

V is TRBV21-1 and J is TRBJ1-1. TRBV21-1 is designated a pseudogene. The CDR3 length is 16 residues. The CDR3, as DNA: TGTGCCAGCAGAACCTCTGGGTCGGGGGGGGGCACTGAAGCTTTCTTT. Its protein product is CASRTSGSGGGTEAFF.

This chain uses TRBV10-3 with TRBJ1-3; TRBD1 is a possible D gene (5 bases). CDR3 length: 16 residues. The V end was cut by 3 bases, the J end by 4 bases, with 16 bases between. Germline V lookup: CDR1 ENHRY, CDR2 SYGVKD. The DNA for the CDR3 is TGTGCCATCAGTGATGCGGGGCTTGTTTGGGGAAACACCATATATTTT. It translates to CAISDAGLVWGNTIYF.